The 12 T cell receptor beta chains given below trace back to one sample, sequenced in a study of monozygotic twins with inflammatory bowel disease. TCRdb reanalyzed the 5' RACE reads, giving one entry per CDR3 protein sequence and no DNA. The repertoire table contains some 170,000 distinct CDR3 sequences. Sequenced: blood. The receptors here all came from a human donor with ulcerative colitis or Crohn's disease, or a healthy co-twin of an affected twin (not recorded which).

The chain recombines TRBV21-1 with TRBJ2-5; TCRdb calls TRBD1, which cannot be checked without DNA. TRBV21-1 is marked as a pseudogene. The CDR3 loop spans 18 amino acids. CDR3 amino acids: CASSKVKGQGSHSETQYF.

This chain uses TRBV20-1 with TRBJ2-7. The length of the CDR3 is 13 residues. The germline gives CDR1 DFQATT, CDR2 SNEGSKA (reference sequence). CDR3 amino acids: CSARDPSQGEQYF.

V gene TRBV7-9 combines with J gene TRBJ1-4. Germline V gene data show CDR1 as SEHNR and CDR2 as FQNEAQ (reference sequence). The CDR3 totals 12 residues. The chain's CDR3 is CASSWGNEKLFF.

The chain employs TRBV6-1 and TRBJ2-7; TCRdb calls TRBD2, which cannot be checked without DNA. The CDR3 contains 15 residues. Germline V gives CDR1 MNHNS, CDR2 SASEGT. The CDR3 protein is CVSSGGTSGSYEQYF.

The rearrangement joins TRBV30 to TRBJ2-7. The CDR3 covers 11 residues. Germline assignment: CDR1 GTSNPN and CDR2 SVGIG (reference sequence). The CDR3 loop is CAWMGSYEQYF.

The V gene is TRBV18, the J gene TRBJ2-7. This CDR3 has 12 amino acids. Germline V gene data show CDR1 as KGHSH and CDR2 as LQKENI. CDR3: CASSSGTYEQYF.

The chain employs TRBV20-1 and TRBJ1-4. CDR3 size: 13 residues. The germline V gene has CDR1 DFQATT and CDR2 SNEGSKA (reference sequence). The CDR3 protein is CSADRDLNEKLFF.

This sequence joins TRBV29-1 and TRBJ2-5; TCRdb picks TRBD2, but there is no DNA to check that call. This CDR3 is 12 amino acids long. Germline V gives CDR1 SQVTM, CDR2 ANQGSEA. The CDR3 sequence: CSVLGRFETQYF.

The chain has TRBV19 and TRBJ2-5; checking the TCRdb D call of TRBD1 is not possible without DNA. Germline V gene lookup returns CDR1 LNHDA and CDR2 SQIVND (reference sequence). CDR3 length equals 16 residues. The CDR3 loop reads CASSISRGSDEETQYF.

The V gene is TRBV29-1, the J gene TRBJ1-2; TCRdb lists TRBD1, though no DNA is available to test this call. Germline V gene data show CDR1 as SQVTM and CDR2 as ANQGSEA. The CDR3 contains 12 residues. This CDR3 reads CSVQGRRSGYTF.

The chain has TRBV27 and TRBJ1-1; TCRdb's assignment of TRBD1 cannot be checked, as there is no DNA. This CDR3 region has 14 residues. CDR1 and CDR2 (germline): MNHEY, SMNVEV (reference sequence). Here the CDR3 reads CASSLRGDVTEAFF.

This rearrangement joins TRBV14 to TRBJ1-1; TCRdb returns TRBD1, unconfirmable since there is no DNA. The germline gives CDR1 SGHDN, CDR2 FVKESK. There are 13 residues in the CDR3. CDR3 sequence reads: CASSQTRTVPAFF.